This T cell receptor (beta chain) was identified during a study of response to subunit inactivated influenza vaccine. Study findings and constraints: T cells newly recruited by each seasonal influenza vaccination are few, the authors suggested.

At least ten counts were recorded for this clonotype. Antigen unknown. Using its own MiXCR run on the RT-PCR reads, TCRdb lists one record per CDR3 protein. The sample yields 450,000 to 600,000 distinct CDR3 sequences, roughly 8.2% seen once. This sequence originates from a man between 45 and 75 years old who received an inactivated influenza vaccine. The sample consisted of PBMCs from blood, taken around 25 months after vaccination.

The CDR3 spells CATSRDYGGGSSYEQYF. In DNA, the CDR3 is TGTGCCACCAGCAGAGATTATGGGGGCGGCAGCTCCTACGAGCAGTACTTC. This chain uses TRBV15 with TRBJ2-7, with a possible D match to TRBD1 (6 bases). Trimming removed 0 bases from V and 0 bases from J, with 15 bases in between. Germline V gives CDR1 LNHNV, CDR2 YYDKDF (reference sequence). This CDR3 contains 17 residues. Full variable domain (outside the CDR3, taken from reference TRBV15 and TRBJ2-7): DAMVIQNPRYQVTQFGKPVTLSCSQTLNHNVMYWYQQKSSQAPKLLFHYYDKDFNNEADTPDNFQSRRPNTSFCFLDIRSPGLGDTAMYLCATSRDYGGGSSYEQYFGPGTRLTVT.